Here is one T cell receptor beta chain with its context. This entry belongs to a study of T cells in Graves' hyperthyroidism and ophthalmopathy. The CDR3 regions of TCR beta were amplified from RNA transcripts. TCR CDR3 underwent first-round RT-PCR with the HTBI primer set. TCRdb ran MiXCR on the multiplex PCR reads and lists one entry per CDR3 protein. The sample lists around 530,000 distinct CDR3 sequences; over 15% were seen once. The sequencing sample was made of blood. The receptor was derived from a young woman with Graves' ophthalmopathy.

The CDR3 loop is CSVVWEGGSFTEAFF. In DNA, the CDR3 is TGCAGCGTTGTGTGGGAGGGGGGCTCATTCACTGAAGCTTTCTTT. The chain combines TRBV29-1 with TRBJ1-1; a weak D match, TRBD1 (6 bases). This CDR3 is built from 15 residues. V shed 4 bases and J shed 4 bases, with 19 bases lying between them. Germline V CDR1 and CDR2: SQVTM, ANQGSEA.